The rows below give T cell receptor beta chains drawn from one sample of a study of cytomegalovirus exposure and HLA in healthy donors. TCRdb keeps only in-frame clones here, not all; method: immunoSEQ multiplex PCR. This table has 170,000 or so clones, 65% to 85% appearing once. What was sequenced was PBMCs. These receptor sequences come from a young woman in good health and CMV-seropositive. The CDR3 runs from the conserved cysteine through the conserved F or W. D genes are given only for firm matches. Clone sizes are given selectively: once, few, many, or a class where the clone is expanded.

abundance | d_gene | j_gene | len | v_gene | CDR3aa | CDR3nt
NA | TRBD2 | TRBJ2-5 | 15 | TRBV18 | CASSPGLAIEETQYF | TGTGCCAGCTCGCCGGGACTAGCTATCGAGGAGACCCAGTACTTC
NA | TRBD1 | TRBJ2-3 | 15 | TRBV10-1 | CAPGGGQGGTDTQYF | TGCGCCCCCGGGGGGGGACAGGGGGGCACAGATACGCAGTATTTT
NA | NA | TRBJ1-2 | 13 | TRBV4-1 | CASSQEGTYGYTF | TGCGCCAGCAGCCAAGAAGGGACTTATGGCTACACCTTC
NA | NA | TRBJ2-1 | 14 | TRBV5-4 | CASTNTTRGNEQFF | TGTGCCAGCACCAACACAACTAGGGGGAATGAGCAGTTCTTC
NA | NA | TRBJ1-3 | 16 | TRBV29-1 | CSVLDPAVSTGNTIYF | TGCAGCGTTCTTGATCCGGCAGTTAGCACTGGAAACACCATATATTTT
NA | NA | TRBJ1-2 | 16 | TRBV4-3 | CASSQDASPGLSGYTF | TGCGCCAGCAGCCAAGATGCGAGTCCGGGTTTAAGTGGCTACACCTTC
NA | TRBD1 | TRBJ2-3 | 15 | TRBV2 | CASRDNRGSTDTQYF | TGTGCCAGCAGAGACAACAGGGGTAGCACAGATACGCAGTATTTT
NA | NA | TRBJ1-4 | 13 | TRBV4-3 | CASSQDLNEKLFF | TGCGCCAGCAGCCAAGATTTAAATGAAAAACTGTTTTTT
NA | NA | TRBJ1-1 | 13 | TRBV4-1 | CASSQVRNTEAFF | TGCGCCAGCAGCCAAGTGAGGAACACTGAAGCTTTCTTT
NA | NA | TRBJ1-1 | 14 | TRBV12-5 | CASGLAWPGAEAFF | TGTGCTAGTGGTTTGGCCTGGCCCGGGGCTGAAGCTTTCTTT
NA | NA | TRBJ1-1 | 12 | TRBV2 | CASSQERTEAFF | TGTGCCAGCAGTCAGGAAAGGACTGAAGCTTTCTTT
NA | TRBD1 | TRBJ2-5 | 15 | TRBV15 | CATSRETGGRETQYF | TGTGCCACCAGCAGAGAAACAGGGGGCAGGGAGACCCAGTACTTC
NA | NA | TRBJ2-3 | 15 | TRBV5-8 | CASSFEGVLTDTQYF | TGTGCCAGCAGCTTTGAGGGAGTATTGACAGATACGCAGTATTTT
once | NA | TRBJ2-2 | 15 | TRBV27 | CASSLSQVGTGELFF | TGTGCCAGCAGTTTATCGCAGGTTGGCACCGGGGAGCTGTTTTTT
once | TRBD2 | TRBJ2-3 | 14 | TRBV7-2 | CASSSLSGGDTQYF | TGTGCCAGCAGTTCTCTCAGCGGGGGGGATACGCAGTATTTT
NA | NA | TRBJ1-2 | 12 | TRBV7-2 | CASSPGNYGYTF | TGTGCCAGCAGCCCGGGAAACTATGGCTACACCTTC
NA | TRBD2 | TRBJ2-1 | 17 | TRBV4-1 | CASSVLLGLAGGIEQFF | TGCGCCAGCAGCGTACTCCTGGGACTAGCGGGGGGGATTGAGCAGTTCTTC
NA | TRBD1 | TRBJ2-7 | 15 | TRBV6-6 | CASSYSSQGAGEQYF | TGTGCCAGCAGTTACTCGAGTCAGGGGGCTGGCGAGCAGTACTTC
NA | TRBD1 | TRBJ1-1 | 15 | TRBV5-1 | CASSRTGVENTEAFF | TGCGCCAGCAGCCGGACAGGGGTCGAGAACACTGAAGCTTTCTTT
NA | TRBD1 | TRBJ1-1 | 16 | TRBV7-6 | CASSLGTGGTSTEAFF | TGTGCCAGCAGCTTAGGTACAGGGGGCACAAGCACTGAAGCTTTCTTT
NA | NA | TRBJ2-7 | 12 | TRBV6-5 | CASSPDWYEQYF | TGTGCCAGCAGTCCCGACTGGTACGAGCAGTACTTC
once | TRBD1 | TRBJ2-3 | 13 | TRBV15 | CATGQGGTDTQYF | TGTGCCACTGGACAGGGTGGAACAGATACGCAGTATTTT
NA | NA | TRBJ2-7 | 14 | TRBV18 | CASSPSTVSYEQYF | TGTGCCAGCTCACCATCAACAGTCTCCTACGAGCAGTACTTC
many | TRBD2 | TRBJ2-5 | 18 | TRBV2 | CASSVRGLAGGLQETQYF | TGTGCCAGCAGTGTAAGGGGACTAGCGGGGGGGCTCCAAGAGACCCAGTACTTC
few | NA | TRBJ2-4 | 15 | TRBV7-9 | CASSTPKEAKNIQYF | TGTGCCAGCAGCACCCCGAAGGAGGCCAAAAACATTCAGTACTTC
NA | NA | TRBJ1-2 | 15 | TRBV23-1 | CASSPWPGDGYGYTF | TGCGCCAGCAGTCCCTGGCCAGGGGATGGCTATGGCTACACCTTC
once | TRBD1 | TRBJ1-5 | 14 | TRBV15 | CATSGGTDNQPQHF | TGTGCCACCAGCGGAGGGACAGACAATCAGCCCCAGCATTTT
NA | TRBD1 | TRBJ2-1 | 18 | TRBV23-1 | CASSHPDRDRITRDEQFF | TGCGCCAGCAGTCATCCGGACCGGGACAGAATTACTCGGGATGAGCAGTTCTTC
NA | TRBD2 | TRBJ2-3 | 16 | TRBV2 | CATHGPSGGSRDTQYF | TGTGCCACCCATGGACCTAGCGGGGGGTCACGAGATACGCAGTATTTT
NA | NA | TRBJ1-2 | 16 | TRBV5-1 | CASSPIGGVNLGGYTF | TGCGCCAGCAGCCCCATTGGGGGGGTGAATCTCGGAGGCTACACCTTC
NA | TRBD1 | TRBJ1-2 | 14 | TRBV13 | CASSLLQGAEGYTF | TGTGCCAGCAGCTTACTACAGGGGGCCGAAGGCTACACCTTC
NA | NA | TRBJ1-1 | 12 | TRBV5-1 | CASKGGYTEAFF | TGCGCCAGCAAGGGAGGGTACACTGAAGCTTTCTTT
NA | NA | TRBJ1-5 | 13 | TRBV6-5 | CASSPHNYQPQHF | TGTGCCAGCAGCCCACATAATTATCAGCCCCAGCATTTT
NA | NA | TRBJ1-2 | 19 | TRBV11-2 | CASSLSLLSGARVGYGYTF | TGTGCCAGCAGCTTATCGTTGCTTTCAGGGGCGCGGGTGGGCTATGGCTACACCTTC
NA | NA | TRBJ1-6 | 14 | TRBV7-9 | CASSSGTYNSPLHF | TGTGCCAGCAGCTCCGGGACCTATAATTCACCCCTCCACTTT
NA | NA | TRBJ1-5 | 15 | TRBV19 | CASSMGVFSYQPQHF | TGTGCCAGTAGTATGGGCGTCTTCTCCTATCAGCCCCAGCATTTT
NA | NA | TRBJ1-4 | 16 | TRBV5-4 | CASSRGGSATNEKLFF | TGTGCCAGCAGCCGGGGGGGATCAGCAACTAATGAAAAACTGTTTTTT